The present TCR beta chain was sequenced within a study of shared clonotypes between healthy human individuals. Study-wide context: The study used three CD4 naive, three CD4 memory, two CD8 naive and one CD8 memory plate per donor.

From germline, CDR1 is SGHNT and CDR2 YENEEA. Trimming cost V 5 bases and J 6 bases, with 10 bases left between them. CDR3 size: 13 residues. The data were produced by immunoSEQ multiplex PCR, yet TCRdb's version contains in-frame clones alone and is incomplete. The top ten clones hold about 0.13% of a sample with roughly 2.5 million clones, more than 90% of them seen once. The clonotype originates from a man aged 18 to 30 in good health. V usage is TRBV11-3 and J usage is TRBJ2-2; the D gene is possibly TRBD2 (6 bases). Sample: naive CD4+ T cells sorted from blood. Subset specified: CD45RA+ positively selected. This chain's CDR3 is CASSRLVAGELFF. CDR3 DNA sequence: TGTGCCAGCAGCCGACTAGTCGCCGGGGAGCTGTTTTTT.